The following is a T cell receptor (beta chain) sequence with its context. V dropped 4 bases and J dropped 3 bases, with 8 bases sitting between them. CDR1 and CDR2 from the germline V gene are SGHTA and FQGTGA. The CDR3 is made up of 13 amino acids. The data derive from a study of control samples from healthy donors and cancer patients. TCRdb keeps only in-frame clones here, not all; method: immunoSEQ multiplex PCR. The sample has 30,000 to 40,000 clones; around 83% are singletons. The sequence derives from a woman in her sixties or seventies with lung cancer. The sample was PBMCs. V is TRBV7-3 and J is TRBJ2-3; maybe TRBD1 (5 bases). The CDR3 reads CASSSRQTDTQYF. Here the CDR3 DNA reads TGTGCCAGCAGCTCCCGACAGACAGATACGCAGTATTTT.